The clone carrying this T cell receptor beta chain was counted only a few times. MiXCR, run by TCRdb on the RT-PCR reads, gives a single entry per CDR3 protein. This sample has about 680,000 distinct CDR3 sequences; 14% occur once, and the top ten carry about 3.6%. The CDR3 is made up of 13 amino acids. CDR1 and CDR2 from the germline V gene are DFQATT and SNEGSKA (reference sequence). The germline V and J ends were trimmed by 3 bases and 0 bases, with 6 bases remaining between them. The rearrangement uses TRBV20-1 and TRBJ2-1; no firm D call. Sequencing used memory CD4+ T cells from blood. The sequence derives from a female donor in good health, serving as a healthy control. CDR3 amino acids: CSASHGSYNEQFF. The CDR3 region has the DNA TGCAGTGCTAGCCACGGCTCCTACAATGAGCAGTTCTTC.